This T cell receptor (beta chain) is from a study of blood T cell repertoires in COVID-19. The CDR3 covers 14 residues. CDR1 and CDR2 from the germline V gene are LGHDT and YNNKEL (reference sequence). V gave up 8 bases and J gave up 4 bases; unmatched junction bases: 7. Original handling: Reference gene primer amplification yielded estimated nucleated cell counts. Profiling relied on immunoSEQ multiplex PCR, and the TCRdb table lists in-frame clones only, not all of them. V and J calls and clone size are those listed in that table; D and trimming were worked out from the DNA. The table shows over 100,000 clones, with more than 85% occurring only once.

The chain combines TRBV3-1 (or the pseudogene TRBV3-2) with TRBJ1-3; TRBD1 matches at 8 bases. The source is a human donor in a cohort sampled during active COVID-19. What was sequenced was peripheral blood. CDR3 amino acids: CASGWTGYGNTIYF. CDR3 bases: TGTGCCAGCGGGTGGACAGGGTACGGAAACACCATATATTTT.